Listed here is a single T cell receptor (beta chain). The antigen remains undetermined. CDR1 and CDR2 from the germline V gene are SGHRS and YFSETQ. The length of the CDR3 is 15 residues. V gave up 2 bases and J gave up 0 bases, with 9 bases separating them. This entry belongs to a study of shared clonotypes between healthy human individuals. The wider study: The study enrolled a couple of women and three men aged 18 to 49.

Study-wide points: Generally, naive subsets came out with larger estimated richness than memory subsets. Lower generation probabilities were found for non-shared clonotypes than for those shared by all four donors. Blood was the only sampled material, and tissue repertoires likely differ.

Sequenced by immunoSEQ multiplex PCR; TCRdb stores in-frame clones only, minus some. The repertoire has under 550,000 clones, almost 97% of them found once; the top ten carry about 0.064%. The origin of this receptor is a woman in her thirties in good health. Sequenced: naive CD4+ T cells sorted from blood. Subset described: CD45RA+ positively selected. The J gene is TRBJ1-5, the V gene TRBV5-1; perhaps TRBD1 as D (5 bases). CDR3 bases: TGCGCCAGCAGCTTAACCGGGACTAGCAATCAGCCCCAGCATTTT. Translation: CASSLTGTSNQPQHF. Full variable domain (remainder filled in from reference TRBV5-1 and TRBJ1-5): KAGVTQTPRYLIKTRGQQVTLSCSPISGHRSVSWYQQTPGQGLQFLFEYFSETQRNKGNFPGRFSGRQFSNSRSEMNVSTLELGDSALYLCASSLTGTSNQPQHFGDGTRLSIL.